The rows below give T cell receptor beta chains drawn from one sample of a study of cytomegalovirus exposure and HLA in healthy donors. Profiling relied on immunoSEQ multiplex PCR, and the TCRdb table lists in-frame clones only, not all of them. The sample holds some 130,000 clones, 80% seen once. Sequenced: PBMCs. The receptors come from a man aged 25-45 years in good health and CMV-seronegative. The CDR3 runs from the conserved cysteine through the conserved F or W. A D gene is named only where the DNA matches it firmly. The size field is filled for only some rows; it gives once, few, many or a size class.

d_gene,j_gene,v_gene,abundance,CDR3nt,CDR3aa
TRBD1,TRBJ2-7,TRBV6-5,few,TGTGCCAGCAGCCGAGACAGGGGAGCCTACGAGCAGTACTTC,CASSRDRGAYEQYF
TRBD1,TRBJ2-1,TRBV5-6,-,TGTGCCAGCAGCTTGGGACAGGGGGTGGGCAATGAGCAGTTCTTC,CASSLGQGVGNEQFF
-,TRBJ2-7,TRBV11-1,-,TGTGCCAGCAGCTTAGGACTAACAGGGCGCGAGCAGTACTTC,CASSLGLTGREQYF
TRBD2,TRBJ2-7,TRBV5-6,few,TGTGCCAGCAGCTTGGTGGGAGGGTCCTACGAGCAGTACTTC,CASSLVGGSYEQYF
TRBD2,TRBJ2-2,TRBV29-1,-,TGCAGCGCCCGGGCGGGAGGGCCCGGCACCGGGGAGCTGTTTTTT,CSARAGGPGTGELFF
-,TRBJ1-2,TRBV6-6,-,TGTGCCACTAGCCTCCAGGCAACCAAATCATATGGCTACACCTTC,CATSLQATKSYGYTF
-,TRBJ2-1,TRBV7-9,-,TGTGCCAGCAGCCCTTTGGGCGGGATCCCCTACAATGAGCAGTTCTTC,CASSPLGGIPYNEQFF
-,TRBJ1-1,TRBV28,few,TGTGCCAGCAGGAACCACAGGGTCCTGAACACTGAAGCTTTCTTT,CASRNHRVLNTEAFF
-,TRBJ2-5,TRBV5-6,few,TGTGCCAGCAGCTTGGGGTCGGTCGGAGAGACCCAGTACTTC,CASSLGSVGETQYF
-,TRBJ2-7,TRBV25-1,-,TGTGCCAGCAGTGTGGACACCTTCTACGAGCAGTACTTC,CASSVDTFYEQYF